One sample yielded the 13 T cell receptor beta chains listed below, sequenced in a study of blood T cell repertoires in COVID-19. Sequencing was performed with immunoSEQ multiplex PCR; in TCRdb, only in-frame clones are kept and a portion is missing. The table has tens of thousands of clones, 86% seen once. The sequencing input was peripheral blood. The receptors stem from a man aged 55 to 70 with acute or convalescent COVID-19.

The CDR3 is CASSLRTANTEAFF. CDR3 nucleotides: TGTGCCAGCAGCTTGCGGACAGCGAACACTGAAGCTTTCTTT. The chain combines TRBV11-2 with TRBJ1-1; TRBD1 might be the D (6 bases). Germline CDR1 and CDR2: SGHAT and FQNNGV. There are 14 residues in the CDR3. Deletions cut 3 bases from V and 1 base from J, with 9 bases between.

The rearrangement uses TRBV15 and TRBJ2-3; 11 nucleotides align to TRBD2. CDR3 length: 18 amino acids. Germline CDR1 is LNHNV and CDR2 is YYDKDF (reference sequence). Trimming at V came to 5 bases and at J to 1 base, leaving 11 bases not matched to a gene. The CDR3 region is CATSLGGLAGGRTDTQYF. DNA for the CDR3: TGTGCCACCAGCCTCGGGGGGCTAGCGGGAGGCCGCACAGATACGCAGTATTTT.

The chain carries TRBV27 and TRBJ2-7, with 8 bases matching TRBD2. Germline V gene sequence: CDR1 MNHEY, CDR2 SMNVEV (reference sequence). The J segment lost 4 bases and the V segment lost 6 bases, leaving 5 bases of the junction unmatched. The CDR3 is 13 residues long. This CDR3 is CASRPSGSYEQYF. Here the CDR3 DNA reads TGTGCCAGCAGACCCAGCGGGAGTTACGAGCAGTACTTC.

J is TRBJ1-2 and V is TRBV19, with 7 nucleotides matching TRBD1. The CDR3 spans 12 residues. Germline CDR1 LNHDA, CDR2 SQIVND (reference sequence). The trim removed 6 bases at V and 8 bases at J, leaving 6 bases unmatched. CDR3 region: CASSQTGRGYTF. CDR3 nucleotide sequence: TGTGCCAGTAGCCAGACAGGGAGAGGCTACACCTTC.

The rearrangement joins TRBV7-8 to TRBJ1-2; D unresolved. Trimming removed 1 base at V and 8 bases at J, with 20 bases between. Germline V lookup: CDR1 SGHVS, CDR2 FQNEAQ. This CDR3 region has 16 residues. CDR3 sequence reads: CASSLVGFGRLGGYTF. CDR3 sequence (DNA): TGTGCCAGCAGCTTAGTGGGTTTCGGGAGGTTAGGAGGCTACACCTTC.

The chain joins TRBV19 to TRBJ2-2; D may be TRBD1 (6 bases). Germline CDR1 and CDR2: LNHDA and SQIVND (reference sequence). With 4 bases removed from V and 3 bases from J, the gap between germline ends came to 12 bases. The CDR3 length is 15 residues. CDR3 region: CASSTPQGHTGELFF. Here the CDR3 DNA reads TGTGCCAGTAGTACACCACAGGGACACACCGGGGAGCTGTTTTTT. Using reference TRBV19 and TRBJ2-2 for the parts outside the CDR3, the full variable domain is DGGITQSPKYLFRKEGQNVTLSCEQNLNHDAMYWYRQDPGQGLRLIYYSQIVNDFQKGDIAEGYSVSREKKESFPLTVTSAQKNPTAFYLCASSTPQGHTGELFFGEGSRLTVL.

This chain links TRBV18 with TRBJ1-2, with TRBD1 as a possible D gene (6 bases). CDR1 and CDR2 (germline): KGHSH, LQKENI. Trimming took 5 bases from V and 8 from J, leaving 12 bases between them. The CDR3 covers 12 residues. The CDR3 nucleotides are TGTGCCAGCTCAGAACAGGGTAGCGGCTACACCTTC. Amino acid sequence: CASSEQGSGYTF.

The rearrangement links TRBV23-1 to TRBJ1-1; D is perhaps TRBD1 (6 bases). TRBV23-1 qualifies as an ORF whose function is uncertain. Trimming cost V 0 bases and J 5 bases, with 13 bases left between them. The CDR3 is made up of 15 amino acids. The CDR3 DNA is TGCGCCAGCAGTCAATCTTCAGGGGTAAGGACTGAAGCTTTCTTT. As protein: CASSQSSGVRTEAFF.

This rearrangement joins TRBV5-1 to TRBJ2-7; 10 nucleotides agree with TRBD2. This CDR3 has 18 amino acids. The trim removed 6 bases at V and 2 bases at J, leaving 17 bases unmatched. The germline gives CDR1 SGHRS, CDR2 YFSETQ. This CDR3 is CASTSWRGSGGGPYEQYF. For the CDR3, the DNA is TGCGCCAGCACCTCTTGGAGGGGCAGCGGGGGGGGACCCTACGAGCAGTACTTC. The whole variable domain, remainder taken from reference TRBV5-1 and TRBJ2-7, is KAGVTQTPRYLIKTRGQQVTLSCSPISGHRSVSWYQQTPGQGLQFLFEYFSETQRNKGNFPGRFSGRQFSNSRSEMNVSTLELGDSALYLCASTSWRGSGGGPYEQYFGPGTRLTVT.

The chain has TRBV18 and TRBJ1-2; 9 bases agree with TRBD1. V shed 1 base, J shed 4 bases, and the junction held 13 bases outside the gene matches. The CDR3 is 18 amino acids. Germline V gene data show CDR1 as KGHSH and CDR2 as LQKENI. The CDR3 here is CASSPLGLQGAAFYGYTF. The DNA of the CDR3 is TGTGCCAGCTCACCACTAGGGTTACAGGGGGCAGCCTTCTATGGCTACACCTTC.

The genes are TRBV7-9 and TRBJ2-7, with D possibly TRBD1 on 5 matching bases. The germline V and J ends were trimmed by 10 bases and 3 bases, with 13 bases remaining between them. Germline lookup yields CDR1 SEHNR and CDR2 FQNEAQ (reference sequence). The CDR3 consists of 12 residues. The CDR3 region is CATSRTIYEQYF. The CDR3 bases are TGTGCCACATCGAGGACAATCTACGAGCAGTACTTC.

V gene TRBV6-5 combines with J gene TRBJ2-7; possibly TRBD2 for D (6 bases). In germline, CDR1 is MNHEY, CDR2 SVGAGI. V was shortened by 5 bases and J by 2 bases, with 10 bases between the two germline ends. The CDR3 is 13 residues long. The CDR3 DNA is TGTGCCAGCAGTAGGGGAGGACCCTACGAGCAGTACTTC. Translating it yields CASSRGGPYEQYF.

The V gene is TRBV11-2, the J gene TRBJ1-2; no firm D call. The CDR3 covers 12 residues. Germline CDR1 is SGHAT and CDR2 is FQNNGV. Trimming pared 4 bases from V and 8 bases from J, leaving 11 bases between. The CDR3 nucleotides read TGTGCCAGCAGCTCCGAACGAGTCGGCTACACCTTC. This translates into CASSSERVGYTF.